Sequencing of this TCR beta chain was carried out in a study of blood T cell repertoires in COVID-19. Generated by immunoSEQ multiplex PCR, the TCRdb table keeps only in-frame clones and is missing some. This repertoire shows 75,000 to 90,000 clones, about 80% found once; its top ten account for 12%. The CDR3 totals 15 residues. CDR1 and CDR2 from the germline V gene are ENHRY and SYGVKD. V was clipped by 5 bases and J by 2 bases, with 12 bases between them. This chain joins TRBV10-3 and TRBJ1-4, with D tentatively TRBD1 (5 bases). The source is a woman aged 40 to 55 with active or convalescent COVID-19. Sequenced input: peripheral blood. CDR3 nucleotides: TGTGCCATCAGTAGTACAGGTTCGACTAATGAAAAACTGTTTTTT. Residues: CAISSTGSTNEKLFF.